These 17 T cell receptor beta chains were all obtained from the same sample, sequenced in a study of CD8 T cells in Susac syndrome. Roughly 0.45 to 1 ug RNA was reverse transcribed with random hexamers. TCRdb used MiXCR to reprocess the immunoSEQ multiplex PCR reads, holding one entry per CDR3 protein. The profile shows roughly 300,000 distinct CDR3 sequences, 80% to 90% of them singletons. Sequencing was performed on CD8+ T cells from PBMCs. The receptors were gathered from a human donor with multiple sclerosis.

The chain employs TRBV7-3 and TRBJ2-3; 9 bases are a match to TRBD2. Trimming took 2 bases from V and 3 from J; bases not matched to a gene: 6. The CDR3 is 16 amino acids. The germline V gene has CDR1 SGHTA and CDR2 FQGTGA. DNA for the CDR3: TGTGCCAGCAGCTTAGTAGCGGGAGATGAGACAGATACGCAGTATTTT. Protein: CASSLVAGDETDTQYF.

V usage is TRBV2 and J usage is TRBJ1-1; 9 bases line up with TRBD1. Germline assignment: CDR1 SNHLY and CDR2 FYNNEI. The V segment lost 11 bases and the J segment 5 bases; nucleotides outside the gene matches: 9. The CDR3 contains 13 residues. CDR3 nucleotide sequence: TGTGCCGGGATACAGGGGGCGAGAACTGAAGCTTTCTTT. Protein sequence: CAGIQGARTEAFF.

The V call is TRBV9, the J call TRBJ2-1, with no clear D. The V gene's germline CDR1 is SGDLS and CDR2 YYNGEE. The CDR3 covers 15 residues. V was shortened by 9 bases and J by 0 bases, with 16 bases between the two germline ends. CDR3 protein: CATSPEPGSYNEQFF. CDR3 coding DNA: TGTGCCACCTCCCCGGAGCCCGGCTCCTACAATGAGCAGTTCTTC.

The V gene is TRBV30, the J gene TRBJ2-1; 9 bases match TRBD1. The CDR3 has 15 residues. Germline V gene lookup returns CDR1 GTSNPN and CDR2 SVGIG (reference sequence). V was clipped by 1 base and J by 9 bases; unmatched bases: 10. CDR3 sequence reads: CAWSGLTGGEGEQFF. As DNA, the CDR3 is TGTGCCTGGAGTGGCCTGACAGGGGGAGAGGGTGAGCAGTTCTTC.

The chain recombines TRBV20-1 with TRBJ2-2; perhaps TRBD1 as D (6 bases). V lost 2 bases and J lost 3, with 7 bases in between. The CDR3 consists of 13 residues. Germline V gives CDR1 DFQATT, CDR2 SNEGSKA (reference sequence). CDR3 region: CSARYRDTGELFF. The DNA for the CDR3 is TGCAGTGCTAGATACAGGGACACCGGGGAGCTGTTTTTT.

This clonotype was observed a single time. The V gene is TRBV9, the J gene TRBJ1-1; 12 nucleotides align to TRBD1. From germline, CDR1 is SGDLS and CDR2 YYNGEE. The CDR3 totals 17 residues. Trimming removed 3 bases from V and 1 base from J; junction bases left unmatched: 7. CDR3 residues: CASSGTGTGGTNTEAFF. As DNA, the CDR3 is TGTGCCAGCAGCGGAACCGGGACAGGGGGCACGAACACTGAAGCTTTCTTT. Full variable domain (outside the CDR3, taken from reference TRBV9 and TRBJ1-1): DSGVTQTPKHLITATGQRVTLRCSPRSGDLSVYWYQQSLDQGLQFLIQYYNGEERAKGNILERFSAQQFPDLHSELNLSSLELGDSALYFCASSGTGTGGTNTEAFFGQGTRLTVV.

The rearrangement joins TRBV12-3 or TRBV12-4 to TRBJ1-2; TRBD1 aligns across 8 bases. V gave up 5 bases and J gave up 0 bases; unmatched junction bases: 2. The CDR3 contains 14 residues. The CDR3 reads CASSIQGANYGYTF. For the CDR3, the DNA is TGTGCCAGCAGTATACAGGGGGCTAACTATGGCTACACCTTC.

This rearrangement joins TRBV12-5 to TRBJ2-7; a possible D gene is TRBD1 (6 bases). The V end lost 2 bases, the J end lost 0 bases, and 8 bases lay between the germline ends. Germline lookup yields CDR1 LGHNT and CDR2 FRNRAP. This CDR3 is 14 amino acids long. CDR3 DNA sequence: TGTGCTAGTGGTTTGAGACAGGACTCCTACGAGCAGTACTTC. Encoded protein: CASGLRQDSYEQYF. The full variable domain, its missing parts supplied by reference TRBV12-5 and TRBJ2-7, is DARVTQTPRHKVTEMGQEVTMRCQPILGHNTVFWYRQTMMQGLELLAYFRNRAPLDDSGMPKDRFSAEMPDATLATLKIQPSEPRDSAVYFCASGLRQDSYEQYFGPGTRLTVT.

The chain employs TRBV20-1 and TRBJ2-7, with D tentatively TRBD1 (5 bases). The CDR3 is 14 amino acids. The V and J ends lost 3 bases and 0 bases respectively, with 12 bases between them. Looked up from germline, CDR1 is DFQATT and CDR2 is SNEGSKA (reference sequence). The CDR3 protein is CSARGLRSSYEQYF. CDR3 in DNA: TGCAGTGCTAGGGGGCTCAGAAGCTCCTACGAGCAGTACTTC.

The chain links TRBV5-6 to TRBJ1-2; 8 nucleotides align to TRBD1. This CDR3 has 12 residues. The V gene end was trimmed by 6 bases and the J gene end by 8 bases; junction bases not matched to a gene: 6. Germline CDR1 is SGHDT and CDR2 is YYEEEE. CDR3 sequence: CASTRGLKGYTF. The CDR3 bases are TGTGCCAGCACCAGGGGGCTGAAAGGCTACACCTTC.

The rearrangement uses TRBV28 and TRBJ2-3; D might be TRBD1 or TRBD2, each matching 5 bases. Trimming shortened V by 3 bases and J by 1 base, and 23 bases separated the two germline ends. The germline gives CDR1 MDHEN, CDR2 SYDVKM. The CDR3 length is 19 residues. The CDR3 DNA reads TGTGCCAGCAGTTTCCACGCCCGGACTTCTACAGGTGGCACAGATACGCAGTATTTT. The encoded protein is CASSFHARTSTGGTDTQYF.

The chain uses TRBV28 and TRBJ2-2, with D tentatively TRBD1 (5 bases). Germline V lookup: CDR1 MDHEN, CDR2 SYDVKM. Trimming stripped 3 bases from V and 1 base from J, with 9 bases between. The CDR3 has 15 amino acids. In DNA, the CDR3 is TGTGCCAGCAGTTTGGGGCAAGGGAACACCGGGGAGCTGTTTTTT. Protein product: CASSLGQGNTGELFF. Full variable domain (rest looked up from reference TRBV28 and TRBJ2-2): DVKVTQSSRYLVKRTGEKVFLECVQDMDHENMFWYRQDPGLGLRLIYFSYDVKMKEKGDIPEGYSVSREKKERFSLILESASTNQTSMYLCASSLGQGNTGELFFGEGSRLTVL.

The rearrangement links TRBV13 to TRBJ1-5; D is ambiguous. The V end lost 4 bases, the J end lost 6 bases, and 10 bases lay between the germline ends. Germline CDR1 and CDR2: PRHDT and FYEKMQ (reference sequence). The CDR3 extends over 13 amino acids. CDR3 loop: CASSSTGGQPQHF. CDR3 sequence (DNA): TGTGCCAGCAGCTCTACGGGAGGTCAGCCCCAGCATTTT.

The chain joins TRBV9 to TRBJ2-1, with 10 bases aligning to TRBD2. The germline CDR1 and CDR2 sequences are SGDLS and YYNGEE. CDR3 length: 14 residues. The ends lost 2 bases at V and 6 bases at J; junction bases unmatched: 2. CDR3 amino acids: CASSVGLALNEQFF. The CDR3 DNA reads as TGTGCCAGCAGCGTGGGACTAGCGCTCAATGAGCAGTTCTTC.

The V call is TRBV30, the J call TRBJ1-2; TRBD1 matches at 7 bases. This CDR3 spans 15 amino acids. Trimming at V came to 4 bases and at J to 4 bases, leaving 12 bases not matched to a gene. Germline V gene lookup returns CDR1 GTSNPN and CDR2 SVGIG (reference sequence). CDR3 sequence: CAWIGTAPGGYGYTF. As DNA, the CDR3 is TGTGCCTGGATAGGGACAGCCCCGGGTGGCTATGGCTACACCTTC.

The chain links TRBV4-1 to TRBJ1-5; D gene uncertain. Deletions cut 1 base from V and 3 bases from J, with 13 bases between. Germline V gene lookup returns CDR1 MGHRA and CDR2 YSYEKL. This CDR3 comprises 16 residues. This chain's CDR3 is CASSQVPRPNNQPQHF. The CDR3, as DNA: TGCGCCAGCAGCCAAGTCCCGCGACCGAACAATCAGCCCCAGCATTTT.

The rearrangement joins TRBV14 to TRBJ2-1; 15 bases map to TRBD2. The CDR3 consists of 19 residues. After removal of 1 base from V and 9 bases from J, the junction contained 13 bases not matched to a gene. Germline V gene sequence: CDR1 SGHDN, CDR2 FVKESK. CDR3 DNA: TGTGCCAGCAGCCAAGCCGGGACTAGCGGGAGGCCGGCGCGAGGTGAGCAGTTCTTC. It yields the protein CASSQAGTSGRPARGEQFF.